Below, 20 T cell receptor beta chains from the same sample are listed, as sequenced in a study of blood T cell repertoires in COVID-19 (dated by TCRdb to about 2020). Libraries were made using the immunoSEQ multiplex PCR assay. Held by TCRdb, this immuneACCESS table contains in-frame sequences only and omits some clones. Under half of the omission traces to an unresolved V gene where checked; the cause of the rest is unknown. This sample comprises 200,000 to 300,000 clones, more than 75% of them detected only once. The top ten constitute more than 4.5% of the sample. Sequencing input: peripheral blood. The receptor set was obtained from a woman aged 55-69 years with COVID-19, enrolled during active disease.

Concerning this clone itself: This sample includes further DNA sequences coding for the same CDR3. This chain uses TRBV19 with TRBJ1-5, with TRBD1 identical over 9 bases. J was trimmed by 3 bases and V by 8 bases; bases with no gene match: 8. Germline V lookup: CDR1 LNHDA, CDR2 SQIVND (reference sequence). The CDR3 sequence is 15 residues long. CDR3 sequence: CASRTGQGSNQPQHF. The CDR3, as DNA: TGTGCCAGTCGGACGGGACAGGGTTCCAATCAGCCCCAGCATTTT.

The J gene is TRBJ1-6, the V gene TRBV11-2; 10 bases align to TRBD1. Germline lookup yields CDR1 SGHAT and CDR2 FQNNGV. V lost 7 bases and J lost 7; bases outside the gene matches: 7. The CDR3 length is 15 residues. This CDR3 is CASTRDRGRNSPLHF. In DNA, the CDR3 is TGTGCCAGCACCCGGGACAGGGGAAGGAATTCACCCCTCCACTTT.

This chain uses TRBV18 with TRBJ2-5, with D perhaps matching TRBD2 (6 bases). The CDR3 contains 17 residues. Germline V lookup: CDR1 KGHSH, CDR2 LQKENI. Trimming removed 3 bases at V and 5 bases at J, with 22 bases between. In DNA form, the CDR3 reads TGTGCCAGCTCACCGAACCCAAGACTAGTGGACGTGGAGACCCAGTACTTC. Its translation: CASSPNPRLVDVETQYF.

The chain employs TRBV3-1 (or the pseudogene TRBV3-2) and TRBJ2-7; TRBD1 matches at 7 bases. The J segment lost 5 bases and the V segment lost 4 bases, leaving 8 bases of the junction unmatched. The CDR3 sequence is 14 residues long. CDR1 and CDR2 from the germline V gene are LGHDT and YNNKEL (reference sequence). As DNA, the CDR3 is TGTGCCAGCAGCCTTTCCGACAGGGTCCACGAGCAGTACTTC. It is translated as CASSLSDRVHEQYF.

The chain links TRBV21-1 to TRBJ2-1; the table's D call TRBD2 went unverified against the DNA. TRBV21-1 is deemed a pseudogene. The CDR3 totals 16 residues. CDR3 nucleotides: TGTGCCAGCGCGTGTAGTAGTAGTAGCTCCTACAATGAGCAGTTCTTC. Translation gives CASACSSSSSYNEQFF.

The J gene is TRBJ2-2, the V gene TRBV6-6, with D uncertain. The V gene lost 8 bases and the J gene lost 0 bases, with 10 bases spanning the gap. Per germline, CDR1 MNHNY and CDR2 SVGAGI (reference sequence). The CDR3 loop spans 14 amino acids. For the CDR3, the DNA is TGTGCCAGCCGCAAAACAGCGAACACCGGGGAGCTGTTTTTT. Protein: CASRKTANTGELFF.

The CDR3 DNA reads TGTGCCAGCAGCTTAAGGCAGGGATTCGGGACTGAAGCTTTCTTT. It encodes CASSLRQGFGTEAFF. This chain connects TRBV7-3 to TRBJ1-1; possible D gene TRBD1, 5 bases. The CDR3 extends over 15 amino acids. V shed 1 base and J shed 5 bases, with 14 bases lying between them. Germline values: CDR1 SGHTA, CDR2 FQGTGA. The full variable domain, rest sourced from reference TRBV7-3 and TRBJ1-1, is GAGVSQTPSNKVTEKGKYVELRCDPISGHTALYWYRQSLGQGPEFLIYFQGTGAADDSGLPNDRFFAVRPEGSVSTLKIQRTERGDSAVYLCASSLRQGFGTEAFFGQGTRLTVV.

The chain employs TRBV6-5 and TRBJ1-1; no reliable D call. Germline CDR1 and CDR2: MNHEY and SVGAGI. The CDR3 has 15 amino acids. The V and J ends lost 6 bases and 1 base respectively, with 15 bases between them. In DNA, the CDR3 is TGTGCCAGCAGGCCCGGAGGTAGGAGGAACACTGAAGCTTTCTTT. This gives the protein CASRPGGRRNTEAFF.

The V gene is TRBV27, the J gene TRBJ2-7, with 8 bases lining up with TRBD2. The CDR3 runs 14 residues. J was trimmed by 4 bases and V by 3 bases; bases with no gene match: 5. Per germline, CDR1 MNHEY and CDR2 SMNVEV (reference sequence). CDR3 sequence (DNA): TGTGCCAGCAGTTTCGGGGGGGTCGGGTACGAGCAGTACTTC. Translation gives CASSFGGVGYEQYF.

The J gene is TRBJ2-2, the V gene TRBV9; D is uncertain. Trimming removed 2 bases from V and 1 base from J, with 3 bases in between. The germline V gene has CDR1 SGDLS and CDR2 YYNGEE. The CDR3 contains 13 residues. The DNA of the CDR3 is TGTGCCAGCAGCGTCGGGAACACCGGGGAGCTGTTTTTT. The encoded protein is CASSVGNTGELFF.

V is TRBV7-6 and J is TRBJ2-6; the match to TRBD1 covers 10 bases. Losses at the gene ends were 5 bases for V and 0 bases for J; bases not matched to a gene: 4. Germline CDR1 reads SGHVS; CDR2 reads FNYEAQ. This CDR3 spans 17 amino acids. The CDR3 DNA follows: TGTGCCAGCAGCCCCTGGACAGGGGGCTCTGGGGCCAACGTCCTGACTTTC. Protein: CASSPWTGGSGANVLTF.

The chain carries TRBV9 and TRBJ1-2; TRBD1 matches 10 bases. The CDR3 sequence is 18 residues long. Germline V gives CDR1 SGDLS, CDR2 YYNGEE. Germline trimming cut 3 bases from V and 6 bases from J; bases unmatched to any gene: 17. Here the CDR3 DNA reads TGTGCCAGCAGCGGTGAAAGACAGGGGGCATTATCGGCTAATGGCTACACCTTC. Protein sequence: CASSGERQGALSANGYTF.

This rearrangement joins TRBV30 to TRBJ1-2; no firm D call. Germline-derived CDR1 and CDR2 are GTSNPN and SVGIG (reference sequence). V lost 7 bases, J lost 0 bases, and 3 bases lay in between. This CDR3 is built from 10 residues. The CDR3 spells CASSNYGYTF. In DNA, the CDR3 is TGTGCCTCTTCTAACTATGGCTACACCTTC.

The rearrangement links TRBV24-1 to TRBJ2-1; TRBD1 aligns across 7 bases. Trimming cost V 5 bases and J 12 bases; bases outside gene matches: 6. Germline CDR1 KGHDR, CDR2 SFDVKD. This CDR3 spans 12 amino acids. The CDR3 spells CATSGTGQRQFF. The DNA for the CDR3 is TGTGCCACCAGTGGGACAGGACAAAGGCAGTTCTTC.

The J gene is TRBJ1-6, the V gene TRBV28; D is ambiguous. V gave up 7 bases and J gave up 7 bases, with 14 bases separating them. The CDR3 has 14 amino acids. Germline assignment: CDR1 MDHEN and CDR2 SYDVKM. In DNA, the CDR3 is TGTGCCAGCATTCCTCCTGGAGGAAATTCACCCCTCCACTTT. This sequence encodes CASIPPGGNSPLHF.

The chain has TRBV6-2 or TRBV6-3 and TRBJ2-3, with unresolved D. The V and J ends lost 6 bases and 2 bases respectively, with 6 bases between them. The germline gives CDR1 MNHEY, CDR2 SVGEGT. The CDR3 has 12 amino acids. CDR3 region: CASSKLTDTQYF. The CDR3 bases are TGTGCCAGCAGCAAACTCACAGATACGCAGTATTTT.

V is TRBV5-8 and J is TRBJ1-2; a weak D match, TRBD1 (5 bases). The germline V and J ends were trimmed by 4 bases and 7 bases, with 14 bases remaining between them. The CDR3 length is 13 residues. CDR1 and CDR2 (germline): SGHTS, YDEGEE. Here the CDR3 reads CASSHGRGLGYTF. CDR3 coding DNA: TGTGCCAGCAGCCACGGTAGGGGCCTTGGCTACACCTTC. Using reference TRBV5-8 and TRBJ1-2 for the parts outside the CDR3, the full variable domain is EAGVTQSPTHLIKTRGQQATLRCSPISGHTSVYWYQQALGLGLQFLLWYDEGEERNRGNFPPRFSGRQFPNYSSELNVNALELEDSALYLCASSHGRGLGYTFGSGTRLTVV.

The rearrangement joins TRBV19 to TRBJ1-1; possible D gene TRBD1, 5 bases. The CDR3 is 15 residues long. The germline V gene has CDR1 LNHDA and CDR2 SQIVND (reference sequence). V shed 6 bases and J shed 5 bases, with 19 bases lying between them. The DNA for the CDR3 is TGTGCCAGTAGGTCCAGCTGGGCAGGGCATACTGAAGCTTTCTTT. Its translation: CASRSSWAGHTEAFF.

The chain carries TRBV5-6 and TRBJ1-2; possibly TRBD1 for D (5 bases). Deletions cut 4 bases from V and 8 bases from J, with 21 bases between. Germline CDR1 is SGHDT and CDR2 is YYEEEE. There are 15 residues in the CDR3. The CDR3 region is CASSLLGAGVYGYTF. The CDR3 DNA reads TGTGCCAGCAGCCTTCTAGGGGCAGGAGTTTACGGCTACACCTTC.

J is TRBJ1-5 and V is TRBV6-6; tentative D call: TRBD1 (5 bases). Trimming removed 2 bases from V and 5 bases from J, with 7 bases in between. This CDR3 has 13 amino acids. CDR1 and CDR2 (germline): MNHNY, SVGAGI (reference sequence). In DNA form, the CDR3 reads TGTGCCAGCAGTTACGGGGCCGATCAGCCCCAGCATTTT. Translation: CASSYGADQPQHF.